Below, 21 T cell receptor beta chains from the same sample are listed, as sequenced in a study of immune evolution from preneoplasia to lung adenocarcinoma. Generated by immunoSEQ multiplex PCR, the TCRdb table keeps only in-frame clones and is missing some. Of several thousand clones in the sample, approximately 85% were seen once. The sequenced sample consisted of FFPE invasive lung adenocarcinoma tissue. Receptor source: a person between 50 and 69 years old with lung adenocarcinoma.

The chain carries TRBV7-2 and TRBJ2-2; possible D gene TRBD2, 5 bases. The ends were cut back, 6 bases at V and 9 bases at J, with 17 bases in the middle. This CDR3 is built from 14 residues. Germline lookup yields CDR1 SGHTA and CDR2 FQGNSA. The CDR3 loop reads CASSTRTVGRELFF. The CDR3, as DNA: TGTGCCAGCAGTACAAGGACGGTCGGGAGGGAGCTGTTTTTT.

CDR3 DNA: TGTGCCAGCAGCTTAGGGAGGGATCGGGACAGGGGCGGTGAGCAGTACTTC. Amino acid sequence: CASSLGRDRDRGGEQYF. The gene calls are TRBV7-9 and TRBJ2-7; TRBD1 matches at 10 bases. CDR1 is SEHNR, CDR2 FQNEAQ, per germline (reference sequence). The trim removed 1 base at V and 7 bases at J, leaving 13 bases unmatched. The CDR3 length is 17 residues. Filled out from reference TRBV7-9 and TRBJ2-7, the complete variable domain reads DTGVSQNPRHKITKRGQNVTFRCDPISEHNRLYWYRQTLGQGPEFLTYFQNEAQLEKSRLLSDRFSAERPKGSFSTLEIQRTEQGDSAMYLCASSLGRDRDRGGEQYFGPGTRLTVT.

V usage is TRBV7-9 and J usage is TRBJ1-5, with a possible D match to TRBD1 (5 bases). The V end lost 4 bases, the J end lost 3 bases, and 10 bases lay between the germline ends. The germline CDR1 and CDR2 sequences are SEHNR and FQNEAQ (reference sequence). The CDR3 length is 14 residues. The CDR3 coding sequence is TGTGCCAGCAGCTACGACAGTGCCAATCAGCCCCAGCATTTT. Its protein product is CASSYDSANQPQHF.

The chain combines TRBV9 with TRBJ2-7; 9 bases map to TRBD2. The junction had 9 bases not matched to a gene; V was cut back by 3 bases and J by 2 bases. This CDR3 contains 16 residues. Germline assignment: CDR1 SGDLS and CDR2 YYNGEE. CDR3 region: CASSAARTSEPYEQYF. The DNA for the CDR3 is TGTGCCAGCAGCGCGGCCAGGACTAGCGAACCCTACGAGCAGTACTTC.

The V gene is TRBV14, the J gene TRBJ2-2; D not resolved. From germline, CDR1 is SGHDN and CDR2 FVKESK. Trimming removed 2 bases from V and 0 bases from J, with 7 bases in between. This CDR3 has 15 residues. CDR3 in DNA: TGTGCCAGCAGCCAAAACAGCGCGAACACCGGGGAGCTGTTTTTT. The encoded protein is CASSQNSANTGELFF.

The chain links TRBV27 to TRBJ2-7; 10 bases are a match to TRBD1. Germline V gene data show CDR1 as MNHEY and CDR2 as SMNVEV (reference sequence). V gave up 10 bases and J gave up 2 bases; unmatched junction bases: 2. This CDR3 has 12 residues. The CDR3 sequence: CATGTGAYEQYF. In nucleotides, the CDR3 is TGTGCCACCGGGACAGGGGCCTACGAGCAGTACTTC.

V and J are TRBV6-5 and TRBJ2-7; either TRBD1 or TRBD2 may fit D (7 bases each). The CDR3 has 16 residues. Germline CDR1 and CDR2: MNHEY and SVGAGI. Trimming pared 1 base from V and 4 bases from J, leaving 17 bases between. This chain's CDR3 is CASSYFGTVGGYEQYF. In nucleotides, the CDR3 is TGTGCCAGCAGTTACTTCGGGACAGTGGGGGGGTACGAGCAGTACTTC.

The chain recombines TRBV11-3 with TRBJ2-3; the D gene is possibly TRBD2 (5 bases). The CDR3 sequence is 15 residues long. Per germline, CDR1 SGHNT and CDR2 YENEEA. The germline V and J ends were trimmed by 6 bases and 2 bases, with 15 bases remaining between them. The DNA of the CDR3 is TGTGCCAGCAGTCCCGGACTCCGCTTCACAGATACGCAGTATTTT. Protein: CASSPGLRFTDTQYF.

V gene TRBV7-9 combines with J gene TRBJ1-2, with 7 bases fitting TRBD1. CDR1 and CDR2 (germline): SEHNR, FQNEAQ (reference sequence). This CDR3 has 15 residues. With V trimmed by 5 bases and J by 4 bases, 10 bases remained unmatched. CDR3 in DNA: TGTGCCAGCAGCCCATCGACAGGGAGGCTCTATGGCTACACCTTC. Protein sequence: CASSPSTGRLYGYTF. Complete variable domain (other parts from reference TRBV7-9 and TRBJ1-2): DTGVSQNPRHKITKRGQNVTFRCDPISEHNRLYWYRQTLGQGPEFLTYFQNEAQLEKSRLLSDRFSAERPKGSFSTLEIQRTEQGDSAMYLCASSPSTGRLYGYTFGSGTRLTVV.

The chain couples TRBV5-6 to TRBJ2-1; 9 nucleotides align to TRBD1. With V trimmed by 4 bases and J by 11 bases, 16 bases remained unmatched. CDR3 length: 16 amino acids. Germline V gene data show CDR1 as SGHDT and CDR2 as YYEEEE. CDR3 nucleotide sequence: TGTGCCAGCAGCCTGCCCGGGACAGGGAACGGAAATAAGCAGTTCTTC. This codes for CASSLPGTGNGNKQFF.

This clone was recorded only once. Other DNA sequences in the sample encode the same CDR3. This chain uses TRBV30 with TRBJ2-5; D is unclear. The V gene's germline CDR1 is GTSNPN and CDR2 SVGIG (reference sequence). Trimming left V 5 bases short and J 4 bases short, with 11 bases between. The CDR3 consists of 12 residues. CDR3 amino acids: CAWSVSRETQYF. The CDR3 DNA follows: TGTGCCTGGTCAGTGTCGAGAGAGACCCAGTACTTC. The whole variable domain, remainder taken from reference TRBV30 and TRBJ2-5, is SQTIHQWPATLVQPVGSPLSLECTVEGTSNPNLYWYRQAAGRGLQLLFYSVGIGQISSEVPQNLSASRPQDRQFILSSKKLLLSDSGFYLCAWSVSRETQYFGPGTRLLVL.

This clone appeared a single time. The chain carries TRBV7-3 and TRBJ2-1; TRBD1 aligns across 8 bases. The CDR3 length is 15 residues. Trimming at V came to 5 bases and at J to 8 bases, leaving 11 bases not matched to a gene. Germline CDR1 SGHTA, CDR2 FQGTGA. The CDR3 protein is CASSRLSGQGDEQFF. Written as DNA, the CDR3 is TGTGCCAGCAGCCGCCTTAGCGGACAGGGAGATGAGCAGTTCTTC.

The CDR3 coding sequence is TGTGCCAGTAGTGGGGCAGTAGATCAGCCCCAGCATTTT. Translation: CASSGAVDQPQHF. V and J are TRBV19 and TRBJ1-5, with D perhaps matching TRBD1 (5 bases). CDR3 length equals 13 residues. V lost 5 bases and J lost 5, with 10 bases in between. Looked up from germline, CDR1 is LNHDA and CDR2 is SQIVND (reference sequence).

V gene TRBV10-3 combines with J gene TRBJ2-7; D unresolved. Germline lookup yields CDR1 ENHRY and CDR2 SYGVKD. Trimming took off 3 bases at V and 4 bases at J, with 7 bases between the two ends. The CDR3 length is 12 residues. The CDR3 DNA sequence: TGTGCCATCAGTGACGGTTTATACGAGCAGTACTTC. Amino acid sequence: CAISDGLYEQYF.

CDR3 DNA: TGCGCCAGCAGCTTGGACAGCGGGATGGCTTACAATGAGCAGTTCTTC. As protein: CASSLDSGMAYNEQFF. This sequence joins TRBV5-1 and TRBJ2-1; 7 bases line up with TRBD2. CDR1 and CDR2 from the germline V gene are SGHRS and YFSETQ. The CDR3 has 16 amino acids. V shed 0 bases, J shed 4 bases, and the junction held 7 bases outside the gene matches.

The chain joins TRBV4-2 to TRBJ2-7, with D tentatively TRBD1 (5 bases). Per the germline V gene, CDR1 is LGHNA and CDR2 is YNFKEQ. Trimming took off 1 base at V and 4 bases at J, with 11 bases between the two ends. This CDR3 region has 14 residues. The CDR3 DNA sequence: TGTGCCAGCAGCCAAGGACGACAGTTATACGAGCAGTACTTC. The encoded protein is CASSQGRQLYEQYF.

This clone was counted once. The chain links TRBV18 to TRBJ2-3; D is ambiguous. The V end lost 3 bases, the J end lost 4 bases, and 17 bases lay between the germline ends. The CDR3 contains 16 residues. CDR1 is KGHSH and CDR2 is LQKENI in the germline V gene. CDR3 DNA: TGTGCCAGCTCACCTCCCGATGATGGGGTTGCAGATACGCAGTATTTT. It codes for CASSPPDDGVADTQYF. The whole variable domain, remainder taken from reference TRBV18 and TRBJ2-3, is NAGVMQNPRHLVRRRGQEARLRCSPMKGHSHVYWYRQLPEEGLKFMVYLQKENIIDESGMPKERFSAEFPKEGPSILRIQQVVRGDSAAYFCASSPPDDGVADTQYFGPGTRLTVL.

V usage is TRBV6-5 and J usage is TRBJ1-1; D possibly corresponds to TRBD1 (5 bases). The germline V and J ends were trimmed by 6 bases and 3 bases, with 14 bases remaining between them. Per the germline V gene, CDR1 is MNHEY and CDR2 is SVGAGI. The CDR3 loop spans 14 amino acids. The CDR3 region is CASRIGTDYTEAFF. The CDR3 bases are TGTGCCAGCAGAATCGGGACGGACTACACTGAAGCTTTCTTT.

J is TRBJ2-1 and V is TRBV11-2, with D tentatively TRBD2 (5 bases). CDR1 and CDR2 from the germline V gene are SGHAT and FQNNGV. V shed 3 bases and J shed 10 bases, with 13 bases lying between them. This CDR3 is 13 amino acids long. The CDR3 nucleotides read TGTGCCAGCAGCTTTGCCCAACGGGGAGAGCAGTTCTTC. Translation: CASSFAQRGEQFF.

DNA of the CDR3: TGTGCCAGCAGTTACTCCTCGACGGTTTCTGGGGCCAACGTCCTGACTTTC. The encoded protein is CASSYSSTVSGANVLTF. The rearrangement uses TRBV28 and TRBJ2-6; D unclear. The V gene's germline CDR1 is MDHEN and CDR2 SYDVKM. V was clipped by 4 bases and J by 1 base, with 14 bases between them. The CDR3 has 17 residues.

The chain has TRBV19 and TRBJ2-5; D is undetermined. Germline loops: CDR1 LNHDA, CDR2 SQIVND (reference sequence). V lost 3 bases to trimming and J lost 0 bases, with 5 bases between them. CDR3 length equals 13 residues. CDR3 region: CASSIYHQETQYF. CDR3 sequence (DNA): TGTGCCAGTAGTATCTACCACCAAGAGACCCAGTACTTC.